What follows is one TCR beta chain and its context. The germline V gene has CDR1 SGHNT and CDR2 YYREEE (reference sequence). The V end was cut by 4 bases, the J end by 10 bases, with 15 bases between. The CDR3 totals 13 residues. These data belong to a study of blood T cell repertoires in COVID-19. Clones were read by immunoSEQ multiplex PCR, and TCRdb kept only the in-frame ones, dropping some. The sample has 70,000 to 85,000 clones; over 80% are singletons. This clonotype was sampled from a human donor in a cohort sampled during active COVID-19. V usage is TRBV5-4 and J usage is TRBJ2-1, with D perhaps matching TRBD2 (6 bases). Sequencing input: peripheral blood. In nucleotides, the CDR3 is TGTGCCAGCAGCCTAGTGCGTGGGGGGGAGCAGTTCTTC. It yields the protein CASSLVRGGEQFF.